The following is a TCR beta chain sequence with its context. Antigen unknown. This entry belongs to a study of vaccination effects on CD4 cells after COVID-19. The protocol was immunoSEQ multiplex PCR, while the TCRdb copy is restricted to in-frame clones and leaves out a portion. The sample holds tens of thousands of clones, roughly 62% seen once. Germline CDR1 is MNHEY and CDR2 is SMNVEV (reference sequence). Deletions cut 4 bases from V and 5 bases from J, with 11 bases between. The CDR3 runs 13 residues. Peptide-pool stimulation followed by sequencing identified expanded antigen-specific CD4+ clonotypes in the ViraFEST assay. Subsequent to a culture period of under 11 days, CD4+ T cells were isolated. In the vaccine recipients, nucleocapsid antibodies were negative and there was no prior SARS-CoV-2 infection.

The chain links TRBV27 to TRBJ1-1; D remains unclear. The sequence derives from a human donor who received a COVID-19 vaccine. The source was CD4+ T cells from PBMCs cultured with HCoV-OC43 spike peptides, collected before COVID-19 vaccination. Subset specified: HCoV-OC43 spike overlapping peptide pool stimulation. CDR3 residues: CASSWSRLTEAFF. The DNA of the CDR3 is TGTGCCAGCAGTTGGTCACGTCTGACTGAAGCTTTCTTT.